The 18 T cell receptor beta chains reported below all come from one sample, sequenced in a study of blood T cells in healthy people across ages. The second PCR ran roughly 7 to 12 cycles with a sample-barcoded 5' primer and J-beta primers. MiXCR, run by TCRdb on the 5' RACE reads, gives a single entry per CDR3 protein. In the table there are about 1.5 million distinct CDR3 sequences, under 55% of which are singletons. Sequenced material: blood. The source is a woman aged 18-29 years in good health.

This clonotype was seen a few times. The chain uses TRBV20-1 and TRBJ2-3, with D possibly TRBD2 on 6 matching bases. The CDR3 is 15 residues long. From germline, CDR1 is DFQATT and CDR2 SNEGSKA (reference sequence). Trimming shortened V by 6 bases and J by 0 bases, and 16 bases separated the two germline ends. This CDR3 is CSATSGASSTDTQYF. CDR3 DNA: TGCAGTGCAACCTCGGGAGCCTCTAGCACAGATACGCAGTATTTT.

The chain is built from TRBV14 and TRBJ2-3; D remains unclear. Per germline, CDR1 SGHDN and CDR2 FVKESK. With 0 bases removed from V and 4 bases from J, the gap between germline ends came to 14 bases. The CDR3 is 16 residues long. DNA for the CDR3: TGTGCCAGCAGCCAAGATAGTCGGGTAGATGCAGATACGCAGTATTTT. Amino acid sequence: CASSQDSRVDADTQYF.

J is TRBJ1-6 and V is TRBV4-3, with 7 bases fitting TRBD1. Germline CDR1 is LGHNA and CDR2 is YSLEER. Trimming took 3 bases from V and 8 from J; bases not matched to a gene: 7. This CDR3 comprises 15 residues. CDR3 in DNA: TGCGCCAGCAGCCAGAAGACAGGGCCGGATTCACCCCTCCACTTT. Protein sequence: CASSQKTGPDSPLHF.

V is TRBV10-3 and J is TRBJ2-7, with TRBD1 matching 11 bases. Trimming removed 9 bases from V and 0 bases from J; junction bases left unmatched: 4. The CDR3 is made up of 14 amino acids. Germline CDR1 ENHRY, CDR2 SYGVKD. The CDR3: CAISGTGGSYEQYF. DNA of the CDR3: TGTGCCATATCCGGGACAGGGGGCTCCTACGAGCAGTACTTC.

The chain carries TRBV20-1 and TRBJ1-5; 10 positions match TRBD1. Losses at the gene ends were 5 bases for V and 4 bases for J; bases not matched to a gene: 2. CDR1 is DFQATT, CDR2 SNEGSKA, per germline (reference sequence). The CDR3 runs 13 residues. This CDR3 reads CSAADRGNQPQHF. The CDR3 region has the DNA TGCAGTGCTGCGGACAGGGGGAATCAGCCCCAGCATTTT.

This clonotype was counted a few times. The V call is TRBV7-9, the J call TRBJ2-7; D is perhaps TRBD1 or TRBD2 (5 bases each). The germline CDR1 and CDR2 sequences are SEHNR and FQNEAQ (reference sequence). CDR3 length: 14 residues. V was cut by 5 bases and J by 2 bases, with 13 bases left in between. The CDR3 bases are TGTGCCAGCAGCCGCCTATTGGGGGCCTACGAGCAGTACTTC. It specifies CASSRLLGAYEQYF.

V gene TRBV5-1 combines with J gene TRBJ1-4; 8 bases are shared with TRBD1. The V gene's germline CDR1 is SGHRS and CDR2 YFSETQ. The V and J ends lost 2 bases and 5 bases, in that order; junction bases with no gene match: 8. The CDR3 length is 16 residues. The CDR3 protein is CASSFGPGQENEKLFF. The CDR3 bases are TGCGCCAGCAGCTTTGGACCGGGACAGGAGAATGAAAAACTGTTTTTT.

This clonotype was counted only a few times. CDR3 in amino acids: CASSQGVASGAQETQYF. CDR3 DNA: TGTGCCAGCAGCCAAGGGGTGGCTAGCGGGGCTCAAGAGACCCAGTACTTC. J is TRBJ2-5 and V is TRBV3-1, with 9 bases lining up with TRBD2. The CDR3 is 17 amino acids. With 1 base clipped from V and 2 bases from J, the junction kept 8 bases outside the gene matches. Germline V gene sequence: CDR1 LGHDT, CDR2 YNNKEL (reference sequence).

The chain joins TRBV7-3 to TRBJ2-1; 10 nucleotides match TRBD2. Germline CDR1 is SGHTA and CDR2 is FQGTGA. The CDR3 covers 16 residues. V lost 5 bases to trimming and J lost 9 bases; unmatched junction nucleotides: 13. CDR3 region: CASSTMALAGDGEQFF. The CDR3, as DNA: TGTGCCAGCAGCACAATGGCCCTAGCGGGAGACGGTGAGCAGTTCTTC.

The chain couples TRBV27 to TRBJ2-4; 10 nucleotides align to TRBD1. V shed 5 bases and J 7 bases; nucleotides not matched to a gene: 11. CDR3 length equals 16 residues. The germline CDR1 and CDR2 sequences are MNHEY and SMNVEV (reference sequence). CDR3 region: CASSTSTGGLWNIQYF. The CDR3 nucleotides read TGTGCCAGCAGTACCTCGACAGGGGGCCTTTGGAACATTCAGTACTTC.

The V call is TRBV18, the J call TRBJ2-3; TRBD2 matches at 8 bases. CDR1 is KGHSH and CDR2 is LQKENI in the germline V gene. With 4 bases clipped from V and 2 bases from J, the junction kept 5 bases outside the gene matches. The CDR3 totals 15 residues. The CDR3 DNA sequence: TGTGCCAGCTCACAACGGGGGGGTTTCACAGATACGCAGTATTTT. This encodes CASSQRGGFTDTQYF.

This clonotype appeared many times. V gene TRBV12-3 or TRBV12-4 combines with J gene TRBJ2-3; 14 bases are shared with TRBD2. Unmatched junction bases numbered 8, after V lost 6 bases and J lost 3 bases. The CDR3 runs to 17 residues. As DNA, the CDR3 is TGTGCCAGCAGGGGGACTAGCGGGAGAGGAGGGACAGATACGCAGTATTTT. Translated: CASRGTSGRGGTDTQYF.

The V and J genes are TRBV7-9 and TRBJ2-5, with 7 bases fitting TRBD2. The ends lost 2 bases at V and 2 bases at J; junction bases unmatched: 5. This CDR3 spans 15 amino acids. CDR1 and CDR2 from the germline V gene are SEHNR and FQNEAQ (reference sequence). CDR3 DNA: TGTGCCAGCAGCTTACTAGCGGAGCTACAAGAGACCCAGTACTTC. Amino acid sequence: CASSLLAELQETQYF.

V is TRBV5-1 and J is TRBJ2-1, with D uncertain. Germline V gives CDR1 SGHRS, CDR2 YFSETQ. CDR3 length equals 18 residues. V shed 3 bases and J shed 0 bases, with 19 bases lying between them. The CDR3: CASSSWTVASVSYNEQFF. In DNA form, the CDR3 reads TGCGCCAGCAGCTCTTGGACCGTTGCCTCGGTCTCCTACAATGAGCAGTTCTTC.

This clonotype was seen more than once but under ten times. The rearrangement links TRBV20-1 to TRBJ2-1, with a weak D call TRBD2 (7 bases). Trimming stripped 6 bases from V and 2 bases from J, with 17 bases between. The germline CDR1 and CDR2 sequences are DFQATT and SNEGSKA (reference sequence). CDR3 length: 15 residues. The CDR3 loop is CSAPRGGRAYNEQFF. The CDR3 region has the DNA TGCAGTGCCCCTAGAGGGGGGAGGGCCTACAATGAGCAGTTCTTC.

V gene TRBV7-3 combines with J gene TRBJ2-1; 7 bases fit TRBD2. The CDR3 has 17 amino acids. J was trimmed by 2 bases and V by 5 bases; bases with no gene match: 12. Per the germline V gene, CDR1 is SGHTA and CDR2 is FQGTGA. The CDR3 coding sequence is TGTGCCAGCAGCCCAACGCCGGGACTAACTACCTACAATGAGCAGTTCTTC. Its translation is CASSPTPGLTTYNEQFF.

This clonotype turned up a few times. The V call is TRBV29-1, the J call TRBJ2-3; D is possibly TRBD2 (5 bases). CDR3 length: 17 amino acids. CDR1 and CDR2 from the germline V gene are SQVTM and ANQGSEA. V dropped 2 bases and J dropped 1 base, with 19 bases sitting between them. This CDR3 reads CSVETLRTGSGTDTQYF. CDR3 nucleotide sequence: TGCAGCGTTGAAACCCTTCGGACGGGGAGCGGCACAGATACGCAGTATTTT.

Note on this clonotype: A much larger clone is a single base away; this may be a read error. CDR3 in amino acids: CASSSGQAQETQYF. In nucleotides, the CDR3 is TGTGCCAGCAGTTCGGGACAGGCCCAAGAGACCCAGTACTTC. The rearrangement uses TRBV28 and TRBJ2-5, with 8 bases that match TRBD1. CDR3 length equals 14 residues. Germline V CDR1 and CDR2: MDHEN, SYDVKM. V trimming: 4 bases; J trimming: 1 base; junction bases outside the gene matches: 2.